Below, 27 T cell receptor beta chains from the same sample are listed, as sequenced in a study of cytomegalovirus exposure and HLA in healthy donors. Primers for the PCR totalled 60 Vbeta and 13 Jbeta. Method: immunoSEQ multiplex PCR; TCRdb's copy keeps in-frame clones and lacks some. The data show more than 95,000 clones, over 60% seen once. The sample was PBMCs. These receptors were collected from a man aged 35 to 55 in good health and CMV-seropositive.

A few counts support this clone. V is TRBV4-3 and J is TRBJ1-1; D unclear. CDR1 LGHNA and CDR2 YSLEER come from the germline V gene. Trimming removed 2 bases at V and 3 bases at J, with 10 bases between. The CDR3 runs to 14 residues. CDR3 DNA: TGCGCCAGCAGCCAACTACCAAGAGACACTGAAGCTTTCTTT. This codes for CASSQLPRDTEAFF.

The V and J genes are TRBV29-1 and TRBJ1-2; 7 nucleotides match TRBD1. The CDR3 runs to 14 residues. V shed 0 bases, J shed 13 bases, and the junction held 14 bases outside the gene matches. Per germline, CDR1 SQVTM and CDR2 ANQGSEA. The CDR3 nucleotides are TGCAGCGTTGAAGATGCAGGGGGACAGCGGAGCGGCACCTTC. Translated, it gives CSVEDAGGQRSGTF.

J is TRBJ1-5 and V is TRBV5-8; D uncertain. Germline CDR1 SGHTS, CDR2 YDEGEE. The CDR3 runs to 14 residues. V was clipped by 0 bases and J by 4 bases, with 8 bases between them. Written as DNA, the CDR3 is TGTGCCAGCAGCTTGGCCGGCGGAAATCAGCCCCAGCATTTT. Protein product: CASSLAGGNQPQHF.

This rearrangement joins TRBV7-9 to TRBJ1-1; D is perhaps TRBD1 (5 bases). Trimming took off 5 bases at V and 2 bases at J, with 12 bases between the two ends. The CDR3 totals 14 residues. Germline V gene sequence: CDR1 SEHNR, CDR2 FQNEAQ (reference sequence). CDR3: CASSPAGLNTEAFF. CDR3 nucleotides: TGTGCCAGCAGCCCAGCAGGGCTCAACACTGAAGCTTTCTTT.

This clone appeared a single time. The chain links TRBV28 to TRBJ1-4; TRBD1 agrees at 8 bases. CDR3 length equals 15 residues. The trim removed 3 bases at V and 8 bases at J, leaving 8 bases unmatched. Germline V gene data show CDR1 as MDHEN and CDR2 as SYDVKM. CDR3: CASSFNRGGREKLFF. In DNA, the CDR3 is TGTGCCAGCAGTTTCAACAGGGGGGGCCGGGAAAAACTGTTTTTT.

This clone was detected a few times. The chain joins TRBV4-1 to TRBJ1-4; D unclear. The CDR3 covers 16 residues. Trimming took 1 base from V and 2 from J, leaving 11 bases between them. Germline CDR1 reads MGHRA; CDR2 reads YSYEKL. The CDR3 reads CASSQAGRRTNEKLFF. DNA of the CDR3: TGCGCCAGCAGCCAAGCGGGGAGGCGGACTAATGAAAAACTGTTTTTT.

Only one count was recorded for this clone. J is TRBJ2-3 and V is TRBV12-5, with 7 bases fitting TRBD1. This CDR3 is 17 amino acids long. Trimming removed 2 bases from V and 0 bases from J; junction bases left unmatched: 8. In germline, CDR1 is LGHNT, CDR2 FRNRAP. CDR3 in amino acids: CASGLPGTATSTDTQYF. CDR3 nucleotides: TGTGCTAGTGGTTTGCCTGGGACAGCAACTAGCACAGATACGCAGTATTTT. Combining the CDR3 with reference TRBV12-5 and TRBJ2-3 gives the whole variable domain DARVTQTPRHKVTEMGQEVTMRCQPILGHNTVFWYRQTMMQGLELLAYFRNRAPLDDSGMPKDRFSAEMPDATLATLKIQPSEPRDSAVYFCASGLPGTATSTDTQYFGPGTRLTVL.

The genes are TRBV11-3 and TRBJ2-3, with TRBD2 matching over 11 bases. With 3 bases clipped from V and 5 bases from J, the junction kept 4 bases outside the gene matches. This CDR3 has 15 residues. Germline values: CDR1 SGHNT, CDR2 YENEEA. CDR3 protein: CASSLNGLAGDTQYF. The DNA for the CDR3 is TGTGCCAGCAGCTTGAACGGACTAGCGGGAGATACGCAGTATTTT.

This clone came up once. The chain joins TRBV7-2 to TRBJ2-1, with 10 bases aligning to TRBD2. J gave up 9 bases and V 7 bases, and 12 bases lay outside the gene matches. The CDR3 has 15 amino acids. Germline CDR1 SGHTA, CDR2 FQGNSA. DNA for the CDR3: TGTGCCAGCAATTCAGGGAGCGGGGGGGCGGGTGAGCAGTTCTTC. Protein product: CASNSGSGGAGEQFF. Complete variable domain (other parts from reference TRBV7-2 and TRBJ2-1): GAGVSQSPSNKVTEKGKDVELRCDPISGHTALYWYRQSLGQGLEFLIYFQGNSAPDKSGLPSDRFSAERTGGSVSTLTIQRTQQEDSAVYLCASNSGSGGAGEQFFGPGTRLTVL.

This sequence joins TRBV7-2 and TRBJ2-2; D ambiguous. From germline, CDR1 is SGHTA and CDR2 FQGNSA. Trimming took off 1 base at V and 0 bases at J, with 6 bases between the two ends. The CDR3 runs to 15 residues. The CDR3 DNA follows: TGTGCCAGCAGCTTAGGTCTAGCGAACACCGGGGAGCTGTTTTTT. It encodes CASSLGLANTGELFF.

This clone was counted only a few times. The rearrangement uses TRBV5-4 and TRBJ2-1, with 9 bases fitting TRBD2. From germline, CDR1 is SGHNT and CDR2 YYREEE (reference sequence). This CDR3 is built from 15 residues. Trimming removed 0 bases from V and 5 bases from J; junction bases left unmatched: 3. The CDR3 is CASSLEREAHNEQFF. CDR3 in DNA: TGTGCCAGCAGCTTGGAGCGGGAGGCCCACAATGAGCAGTTCTTC.

This clone has only a few counts. At one of its ends the junction is not consistent with the germline gene, which may arise from a read error. The gene calls are TRBV5-5 and TRBJ2-3; maybe TRBD2 (7 bases). The germline CDR1 and CDR2 sequences are SGHKS and YYEKEE (reference sequence). This CDR3 contains 15 residues. For the CDR3, the DNA is TGCGCCAGCAGCCAAGAGGAAGGGGGGGCAGATACGCAGTATTTT. Residues: CASSQEEGGADTQYF.

J is TRBJ2-7 and V is TRBV21-1; no DNA check was done on the table's D call, TRBD2. TRBV21-1 is a documented pseudogene. The CDR3 has 16 residues. The CDR3 spells CASSKVRERGLCEQYF. CDR3 sequence (DNA): TGTGCCAGCAGCAAAGTAAGGGAGCGGGGGTTGTGCGAGCAGTACTTC.

The rearrangement joins TRBV27 to TRBJ1-2, with 7 bases aligning to TRBD1. V lost 5 bases, J lost 3 bases, and 3 bases stayed unmatched. Germline-derived CDR1 and CDR2 are MNHEY and SMNVEV (reference sequence). The CDR3 sequence is 13 residues long. This CDR3 reads CASSDGTDYGYTF. As DNA, the CDR3 is TGTGCCAGCAGTGATGGGACAGACTATGGCTACACCTTC.

The chain combines TRBV10-2 with TRBJ2-2; 9 nucleotides align to TRBD1. The CDR3 is 14 amino acids. The ends lost 8 bases at V and 4 bases at J; junction bases unmatched: 5. Germline V gene sequence: CDR1 WSHSY, CDR2 SAAADI. The CDR3 loop is CASGDRDRTGELFF. The DNA for the CDR3 is TGCGCCAGCGGGGACAGGGACCGCACCGGGGAGCTGTTTTTT.

This clone was seen a single time. CDR3 nucleotide sequence: TGTGCCAGCAGCAAGGGGCTCAACACTGAAGCTTTCTTT. It encodes CASSKGLNTEAFF. The chain employs TRBV11-2 and TRBJ1-1, with D tentatively TRBD1 (5 bases). This CDR3 region has 13 residues. V lost 5 bases to trimming and J lost 2 bases, with 9 bases between them. The germline CDR1 and CDR2 sequences are SGHAT and FQNNGV.

This clone turned up a few times. The chain joins TRBV9 to TRBJ2-5; D is possibly TRBD1 (7 bases). The assigned J gene may be wrong: the sequence end matches TRBJ2-7 better. The CDR3 totals 15 residues. Germline lookup yields CDR1 SGDLS and CDR2 YYNGEE. The CDR3 is CASSPGGSGTYEQYF. CDR3 DNA sequence: TGTGCCAGCAGCCCAGGGGGGTCGGGGACCTACGAGCAGTACTTC.

The chain couples TRBV7-2 to TRBJ2-5; D is perhaps TRBD1 (6 bases). This CDR3 has 14 residues. Looked up from germline, CDR1 is SGHTA and CDR2 is FQGNSA. V was shortened by 5 bases and J by 0 bases, with 10 bases between the two germline ends. The CDR3 loop is CASSPGVNQETQYF. The CDR3 coding sequence is TGTGCCAGCAGCCCAGGGGTCAACCAAGAGACCCAGTACTTC. Full variable domain (outside the CDR3, taken from reference TRBV7-2 and TRBJ2-5): GAGVSQSPSNKVTEKGKDVELRCDPISGHTALYWYRQSLGQGLEFLIYFQGNSAPDKSGLPSDRFSAERTGGSVSTLTIQRTQQEDSAVYLCASSPGVNQETQYFGPGTRLLVL.

This chain links TRBV11-3 with TRBJ2-2; D gene ambiguous. V shed 7 bases and J shed 1 base, with 10 bases lying between them. This CDR3 has 14 residues. Germline V gene lookup returns CDR1 SGHNT and CDR2 YENEEA. CDR3 in amino acids: CASTPSRNTGELFF. CDR3 in DNA: TGTGCCAGCACCCCGTCTAGGAACACCGGGGAGCTGTTTTTT.

This clone was seen once. A junction end diverges from the germline sequence, so it may reflect a read error. The V and J genes are TRBV7-9 and TRBJ1-2; 9 nucleotides line up with TRBD1. The CDR3 consists of 13 residues. Per germline, CDR1 SEHNR and CDR2 FQNEAQ (reference sequence). The CDR3: CSSSMTGGNGYTF. CDR3 sequence (DNA): TGTTCCAGCAGCATGACAGGGGGGAATGGCTACACCTTC.

The CDR3 DNA reads TGTGCCAGCAGCTACTACAGCACAGATACGCAGTATTTT. It translates to CASSYYSTDTQYF. V is TRBV2 and J is TRBJ2-3; D gene ambiguous. V dropped 6 bases and J dropped 0 bases, with 7 bases sitting between them. Per germline, CDR1 SNHLY and CDR2 FYNNEI. This CDR3 is built from 13 residues.

The chain carries TRBV9 and TRBJ1-2, with D perhaps TRBD1 (6 bases). Trimming stripped 0 bases from V and 2 bases from J, with 11 bases between. Germline V CDR1 and CDR2: SGDLS, YYNGEE. This CDR3 spans 15 amino acids. The CDR3 spells CASSVGAGVNYGYTF. The CDR3 DNA reads as TGTGCCAGCAGCGTAGGCGCAGGGGTCAACTATGGCTACACCTTC.

This chain's CDR3 is CASSSGGRPGELFF. CDR3 DNA sequence: TGTGCCAGCAGTTCAGGCGGGAGGCCCGGGGAGCTGTTTTTT. The rearrangement uses TRBV27 and TRBJ2-2; 8 nucleotides agree with TRBD2. Germline V gene lookup returns CDR1 MNHEY and CDR2 SMNVEV (reference sequence). V dropped 4 bases and J dropped 6; count of bases not matched to a gene: 4. The CDR3 runs to 14 residues.

The chain is built from TRBV7-9 and TRBJ1-1; tentative D call: TRBD1 (5 bases). Germline CDR1 reads SEHNR; CDR2 reads FQNEAQ (reference sequence). V gave up 8 bases and J gave up 1 base, with 14 bases separating them. The CDR3 extends over 14 amino acids. The CDR3 region is CASHPSGGNTEAFF. Written as DNA, the CDR3 is TGTGCCAGCCACCCGTCGGGGGGGAACACTGAAGCTTTCTTT.

The J gene is TRBJ2-2, the V gene TRBV18, with D possibly matching TRBD2 (5 bases). CDR3 length: 16 residues. Deletions cut 0 bases from V and 5 bases from J, with 13 bases between. CDR1 and CDR2 from the germline V gene are KGHSH and LQKENI. Here the CDR3 DNA reads TGTGCCAGCTCACCACCAGGATTAGCGTGGACCGGGGAGCTGTTTTTT. Its protein is CASSPPGLAWTGELFF.

The genes are TRBV5-1 and TRBJ2-5; 10 bases match TRBD1. The CDR3 is 14 residues long. Germline V gene sequence: CDR1 SGHRS, CDR2 YFSETQ. V shed 5 bases, J shed 5 bases, and the junction held 6 bases outside the gene matches. CDR3 loop: CASSSTGGRETQYF. CDR3 nucleotides: TGCGCCAGCAGTTCGACAGGGGGCAGGGAGACCCAGTACTTC.

CDR3 sequence (DNA): TGTGCTAGTGGACGGGTTAATGAGCAGTTCTTC. Translation: CASGRVNEQFF. The chain carries TRBV12-5 and TRBJ2-1; D unresolved. The CDR3 covers 11 residues. From germline, CDR1 is LGHNT and CDR2 FRNRAP. Trimming removed 6 bases at V and 7 bases at J, with 7 bases between.